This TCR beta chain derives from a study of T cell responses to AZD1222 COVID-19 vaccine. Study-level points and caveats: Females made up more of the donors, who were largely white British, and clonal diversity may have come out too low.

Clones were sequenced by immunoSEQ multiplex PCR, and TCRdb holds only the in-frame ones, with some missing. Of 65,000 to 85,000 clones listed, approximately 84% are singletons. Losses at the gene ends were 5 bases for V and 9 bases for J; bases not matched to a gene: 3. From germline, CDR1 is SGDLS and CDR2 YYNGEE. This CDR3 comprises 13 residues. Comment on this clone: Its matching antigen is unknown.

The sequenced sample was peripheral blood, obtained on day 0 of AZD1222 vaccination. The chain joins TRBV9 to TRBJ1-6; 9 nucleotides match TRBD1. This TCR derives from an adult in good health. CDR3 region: CASSGTGSSPLHF. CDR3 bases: TGTGCCAGCAGTGGGACAGGGAGTTCACCCCTCCACTTT.